This T cell receptor (beta chain) is drawn from a study of T cells after yellow fever vaccination. TCRdb processed the 5' RACE reads anew with MiXCR; each CDR3 protein has one entry. The data show hundreds of thousands of distinct CDR3 sequences, 15% to 20% seen once. This clonotype has a handful of counts. No antigen is known for it. The CDR3 consists of 14 residues. CDR1 MGHRA and CDR2 YSYEKL come from the germline V gene. The V and J ends lost 1 base and 8 bases respectively, with 11 bases between them. Findings of the study overall: Clonotypes shared by both compartments, CD4 and CD8, made up a small share. The secondary response peaked faster, at day 5 versus 15, but was weaker.

The receptor's source is a man between 18 and 29 years old who received the YFV17D yellow fever vaccine. The chain links TRBV4-1 to TRBJ1-4; no reliable D call. The sequences come from PBMCs, collected before the yellow fever booster vaccination. This CDR3 reads CASSQAGIWEKLFF. Written as DNA, the CDR3 is TGCGCCAGCAGCCAAGCCGGGATCTGGGAAAAACTGTTTTTT.